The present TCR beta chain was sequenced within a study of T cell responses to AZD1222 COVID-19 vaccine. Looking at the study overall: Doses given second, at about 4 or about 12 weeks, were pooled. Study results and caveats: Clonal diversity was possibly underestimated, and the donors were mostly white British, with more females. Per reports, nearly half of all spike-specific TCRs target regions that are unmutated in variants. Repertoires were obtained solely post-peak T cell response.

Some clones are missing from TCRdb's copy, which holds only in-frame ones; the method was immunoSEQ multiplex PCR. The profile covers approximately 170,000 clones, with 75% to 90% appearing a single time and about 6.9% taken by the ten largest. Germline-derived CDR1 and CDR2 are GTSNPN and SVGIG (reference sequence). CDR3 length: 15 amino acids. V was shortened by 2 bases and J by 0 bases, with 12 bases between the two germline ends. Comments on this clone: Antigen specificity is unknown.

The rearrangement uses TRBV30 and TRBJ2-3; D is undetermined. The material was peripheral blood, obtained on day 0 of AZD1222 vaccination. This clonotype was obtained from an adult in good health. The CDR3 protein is CAWSPQISSTDTQYF. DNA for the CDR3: TGTGCCTGGAGTCCACAGATATCTAGCACAGATACGCAGTATTTT.